Shown below are 9 T cell receptor beta chains from a single sample sequenced in a study of control samples from healthy donors and cancer patients. TCRdb's table, derived via immunoSEQ multiplex PCR, lists solely in-frame clones and lacks some. The sample gives under 450,000 clones, about 93% of which show up once; around 6.8% is in the top ten. The sequencing sample was made of PBMCs. These receptors were taken from a man aged 40-49 years with head and neck cancer.

The rearrangement links TRBV15 to TRBJ2-2; D is ambiguous. V dropped 8 bases and J dropped 0 bases, with 10 bases sitting between them. The CDR3 contains 14 residues. Germline V CDR1 and CDR2: LNHNV, YYDKDF (reference sequence). The CDR3 bases are TGTGCCACCCGGGTCAATTCGAACACCGGGGAGCTGTTTTTT. The encoded protein is CATRVNSNTGELFF.

The chain carries TRBV10-3 and TRBJ1-6; D ambiguous. Germline V gives CDR1 ENHRY, CDR2 SYGVKD. V lost 2 bases to trimming and J lost 7 bases, with 12 bases between them. The CDR3 length is 15 residues. The CDR3 coding sequence is TGTGCCATCAGTGAGGGGATTGGGAGGAATTCACCCCTCCACTTT. Translating it yields CAISEGIGRNSPLHF.

V usage is TRBV25-1 and J usage is TRBJ1-2; weak D call: TRBD1 (6 bases). CDR3 size: 15 residues. The germline gives CDR1 MGHDK, CDR2 SYGVNS. Trimming left V 2 bases short and J 4 bases short, with 14 bases between. CDR3 nucleotide sequence: TGTGCCAGCAGTGAACCAGGACAGCTGATCTATGGCTACACCTTC. This translates into CASSEPGQLIYGYTF.

This clone appeared once. J is TRBJ1-1 and V is TRBV7-9, with unresolved D. The germline CDR1 and CDR2 sequences are SEHNR and FQNEAQ (reference sequence). CDR3 length equals 14 residues. The ends were cut back, 6 bases at V and 4 bases at J, with 15 bases in the middle. CDR3 bases: TGTGCCAGCAGACGGGGATTAGAAGGCACTGAAGCTTTCTTT. Translated, it gives CASRRGLEGTEAFF.

This chain connects TRBV11-3 to TRBJ1-1; D gene unclear. The germline CDR1 and CDR2 sequences are SGHNT and YENEEA. The V and J ends lost 2 bases and 4 bases respectively, with 11 bases between them. CDR3 size: 14 residues. The CDR3 loop reads CASSLYGEGTEAFF. The CDR3, as DNA: TGTGCCAGCAGCTTATACGGGGAGGGCACTGAAGCTTTCTTT.

The chain has TRBV24-1 and TRBJ1-1, with TRBD1 identical over 10 bases. Germline CDR1 KGHDR, CDR2 SFDVKD. The CDR3 loop spans 13 amino acids. Trimming cost V 11 bases and J 1 base; bases outside gene matches: 3. Here the CDR3 reads CARDRGRNTEAFF. The CDR3 DNA reads TGTGCCAGAGACAGGGGGCGGAACACTGAAGCTTTCTTT.

In its sample, this clone was seen a few times. The rearrangement joins TRBV4-1 to TRBJ1-5; D may be TRBD1 (6 bases). The V end lost 1 base, the J end lost 7 bases, and 11 bases lay between the germline ends. The germline gives CDR1 MGHRA, CDR2 YSYEKL. The CDR3 has 14 amino acids. CDR3 DNA: TGCGCCAGCAGCCAAGGATGGGGGGCGCAGCCCCAGCATTTT. The encoded protein is CASSQGWGAQPQHF.

The CDR3 spells CASSPGGAQYF. Here the CDR3 DNA reads TGTGCCAGCAGCCCAGGTGGGGCCCAGTACTTC. The V and J genes are TRBV9 and TRBJ2-5; no clear D gene. This CDR3 spans 11 amino acids. The ends were cut back, 4 bases at V and 9 bases at J, with 10 bases in the middle. In germline, CDR1 is SGDLS, CDR2 YYNGEE.

The chain couples TRBV2 to TRBJ2-3; either TRBD1 or TRBD2 may fit D (5 bases each). The CDR3 is 19 amino acids. Germline V gene lookup returns CDR1 SNHLY and CDR2 FYNNEI. V lost 2 bases and J lost 4, with 25 bases in between. Here the CDR3 DNA reads TGTGCCAGCAGTGAATCCCAGAGGGGAGAAGACAGAGGCGCAGATACGCAGTATTTT. Protein product: CASSESQRGEDRGADTQYF. The variable domain in full, with the rest retrieved from reference TRBV2 and TRBJ2-3, is EPEVTQTPSHQVTQMGQEVILRCVPISNHLYFYWYRQILGQKVEFLVSFYNNEISEKSEIFDDQFSVERPDGSNFTLKIRSTKLEDSAMYFCASSESQRGEDRGADTQYFGPGTRLTVL.